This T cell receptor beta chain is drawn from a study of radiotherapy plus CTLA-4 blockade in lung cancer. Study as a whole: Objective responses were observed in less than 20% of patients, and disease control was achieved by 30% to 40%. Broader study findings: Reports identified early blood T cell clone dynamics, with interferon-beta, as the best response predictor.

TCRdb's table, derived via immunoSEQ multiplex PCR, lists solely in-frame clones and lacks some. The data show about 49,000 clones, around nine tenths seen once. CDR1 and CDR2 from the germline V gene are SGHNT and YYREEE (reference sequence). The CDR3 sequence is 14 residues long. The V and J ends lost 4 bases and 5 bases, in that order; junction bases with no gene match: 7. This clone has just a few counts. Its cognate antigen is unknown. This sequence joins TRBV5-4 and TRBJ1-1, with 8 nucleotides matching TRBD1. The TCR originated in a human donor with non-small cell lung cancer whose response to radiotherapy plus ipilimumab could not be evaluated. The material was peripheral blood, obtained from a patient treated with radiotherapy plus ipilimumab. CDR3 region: CASSVQGVLTEAFF. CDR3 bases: TGTGCCAGCAGCGTACAGGGGGTGTTGACTGAAGCTTTCTTT.